Below, 25 T cell receptor beta chains from the same sample are listed, as sequenced in a study of glioma-infiltrating T cells. The iRepertoire nested amplicon-rescue multiplex PCR amplified TCR alpha and beta CDR3s from RNA. TCRdb redid the calling of the multiplex PCR reads with MiXCR, one entry per CDR3 protein. The table includes around 120,000 distinct CDR3 sequences, approximately 26% detected once. The sequenced sample was glioma tissue, nonneoplastic brain tissue, or PBMCs (not recorded which). These receptors all stem from a human donor with low-grade glioma or glioblastoma, undergoing nonglioma brain surgery, or in good health (not recorded which).

There are a few counts of this clonotype. The rearrangement uses TRBV28 and TRBJ2-3, with D perhaps TRBD1 (5 bases). The CDR3 has 14 amino acids. V was shortened by 4 bases and J by 7 bases, with 15 bases between the two germline ends. In germline, CDR1 is MDHEN, CDR2 SYDVKM. Here the CDR3 reads CASSSRPSGNTQYF. In nucleotides, the CDR3 is TGTGCCAGCAGTTCCCGACCCTCAGGGAATACGCAGTATTTT.

CDR3 residues: CSARLGEPEAFF. The CDR3 DNA follows: TGCAGTGCCCGCTTGGGCGAACCTGAAGCTTTCTTT. The rearrangement uses TRBV20-1 and TRBJ1-1; D gene uncertain. This CDR3 has 12 amino acids. Germline CDR1 and CDR2: DFQATT and SNEGSKA (reference sequence). Trimming took off 6 bases at V and 6 bases at J, with 14 bases between the two ends.

There are many counts of this clonotype. The J gene is TRBJ2-7, the V gene TRBV7-9; 12 nucleotides match TRBD1. The germline CDR1 and CDR2 sequences are SEHNR and FQNEAQ (reference sequence). Germline trimming cut 5 bases from V and 6 bases from J; bases unmatched to any gene: 8. This CDR3 comprises 15 residues. The CDR3 region has the DNA TGTGCCAGCAGCCCCGGGACAGGGGGCCTCCTCGAGCAGTACGTC. This gives the protein CASSPGTGGLLEQYV.

The chain uses TRBV14 and TRBJ1-2; a possible D gene is TRBD1 (5 bases). The germline gives CDR1 SGHDN, CDR2 FVKESK. The ends were cut back, 1 base at V and 3 bases at J, with 15 bases in the middle. The CDR3 runs to 16 residues. The CDR3 loop is CASSQVHGPGDYGYTF. CDR3 bases: TGTGCCAGCAGCCAAGTGCATGGCCCGGGGGACTATGGCTACACCTTC.

This chain joins TRBV13 and TRBJ2-1, with D perhaps assigned TRBD1 or TRBD2 (6 bases each). The CDR3 sequence is 13 residues long. Per the germline V gene, CDR1 is PRHDT and CDR2 is FYEKMQ (reference sequence). The ends were cut back, 6 bases at V and 9 bases at J, with 15 bases in the middle. The CDR3 loop reads CASRNWGAREQFF. CDR3 DNA: TGTGCCAGCAGGAACTGGGGGGCGCGTGAGCAGTTCTTC.

V gene TRBV14 combines with J gene TRBJ2-5; possibly TRBD1 for D (5 bases). Looked up from germline, CDR1 is SGHDN and CDR2 is FVKESK. The CDR3 covers 15 residues. Trimming took 1 base from V and 5 from J, leaving 14 bases between them. CDR3 residues: CASSQGTRGLETQYF. The DNA for the CDR3 is TGTGCCAGCAGCCAAGGGACAAGAGGTTTGGAGACCCAGTACTTC. The variable domain in full, completed from reference TRBV14 and TRBJ2-5, reads EAGVTQFPSHSVIEKGQTVTLRCDPISGHDNLYWYRRVMGKEIKFLLHFVKESKQDESGMPNNRFLAERTGGTYSTLKVQPAELEDSGVYFCASSQGTRGLETQYFGPGTRLLVL.

This clonotype was recorded many times. This chain joins TRBV11-2 and TRBJ2-4, with D perhaps TRBD1 or TRBD2 (5 bases each). From germline, CDR1 is SGHAT and CDR2 FQNNGV. CDR3 length equals 16 residues. Trimming stripped 5 bases from V and 6 bases from J, with 20 bases between. The CDR3 region is CASSPTTGRQTNIQYF. The CDR3 bases are TGTGCCAGCAGCCCCACGACGGGGAGACAGACAAACATTCAGTACTTC. The full variable domain, completed using reference TRBV11-2 and TRBJ2-4, is EAGVAQSPRYKIIEKRQSVAFWCNPISGHATLYWYQQILGQGPKLLIQFQNNGVVDDSQLPKDRFSAERLKGVDSTLKIQPAKLEDSAVYLCASSPTTGRQTNIQYFGAGTRLSVL.

This clonotype was seen repeatedly, ten times or more. The chain employs TRBV20-1 and TRBJ1-3; D is uncertain. The CDR3 loop spans 14 amino acids. Trimming cost V 0 bases and J 3 bases, with 9 bases left between them. Per germline, CDR1 DFQATT and CDR2 SNEGSKA (reference sequence). CDR3 DNA: TGCAGTGCTAGAGATCCGGGGAGTGGAAACACCATATATTTT. Amino acid sequence: CSARDPGSGNTIYF.

The chain is built from TRBV5-1 and TRBJ2-1, with TRBD1 matching 7 bases. The CDR3 covers 15 residues. Trimming cost V 4 bases and J 4 bases; bases outside gene matches: 8. The V gene's germline CDR1 is SGHRS and CDR2 YFSETQ. CDR3 amino acids: CASSMDRNLYNEQFF. The CDR3 region has the DNA TGCGCCAGCAGCATGGACAGGAACCTTTACAATGAGCAGTTCTTC.

The chain combines TRBV20-1 with TRBJ2-3; 11 nucleotides agree with TRBD2. V was pared by 7 bases and J by 2 bases, with 8 bases of the junction left unmatched. CDR1 and CDR2 from the germline V gene are DFQATT and SNEGSKA (reference sequence). The CDR3 has 15 residues. CDR3 DNA sequence: TGCAGTGGGTCTAGCGGGGGGCTACACACAGATACGCAGTATTTT. Amino acids: CSGSSGGLHTDTQYF.

This clonotype was detected once. This sequence may be a read error, since a much larger clone differs from it by one base. The chain uses TRBV2 and TRBJ2-3, with TRBD1 identical over 7 bases. This CDR3 has 15 residues. Germline V gene lookup returns CDR1 SNHLY and CDR2 FYNNEI. The CDR3 DNA reads as TGTACCAGCAGTACTCCGGGACAGAGAACAGATACGCAGTATTTT. This sequence encodes CTSSTPGQRTDTQYF.

The chain joins TRBV6-6 to TRBJ1-6; 7 nucleotides agree with TRBD1. The CDR3 contains 18 residues. Germline V CDR1 and CDR2: MNHNY, SVGAGI (reference sequence). With V trimmed by 0 bases and J by 4 bases, 9 bases remained unmatched. CDR3 amino acids: CASSYSRDSTNYNSPLHF. The CDR3, as DNA: TGTGCCAGCAGTTACTCGCGGGACAGCACAAATTATAATTCACCCCTCCACTTT.

In the case of this clonotype: Since the CDR3 does not end with the conserved phenylalanine or tryptophan, this likely comes from a read error. The chain uses TRBV20-1 and TRBJ2-1; 8 positions match TRBD2. J gave up 5 bases and V 3 bases, and 9 bases lay outside the gene matches. In germline, CDR1 is DFQATT, CDR2 SNEGSKA (reference sequence). CDR3 length: 15 amino acids. CDR3 residues: CSASGGAIRNNEQFS. CDR3 nucleotides: TGCAGTGCTAGCGGGGGGGCCATTAGGAACAATGAGCAGTTCTCC.

This clonotype has a handful of counts. The J gene is TRBJ1-5, the V gene TRBV2; D may be TRBD1 (6 bases). The V gene lost 10 bases and the J gene lost 0 bases, with 13 bases spanning the gap. The CDR3 is made up of 14 amino acids. From germline, CDR1 is SNHLY and CDR2 FYNNEI. CDR3 residues: CATQTGYSNQPQHF. CDR3 DNA sequence: TGTGCCACCCAGACAGGATATAGCAATCAGCCCCAGCATTTT.

This clonotype was counted between two and nine times. This CDR3 is CSARKDRGPGNTIYF. DNA of the CDR3: TGCAGTGCTAGAAAGGACAGGGGGCCTGGAAACACCATATATTTT. The rearrangement uses TRBV20-1 and TRBJ1-3; 11 nucleotides agree with TRBD1. The J segment lost 2 bases and the V segment lost 2 bases, leaving 2 bases of the junction unmatched. This CDR3 contains 15 residues. Per the germline V gene, CDR1 is DFQATT and CDR2 is SNEGSKA (reference sequence).

This clonotype was detected only a few times. The chain employs TRBV28 and TRBJ2-3; 10 bases are shared with TRBD1. V was pared by 3 bases and J by 4 bases, with 4 bases of the junction left unmatched. Germline CDR1 is MDHEN and CDR2 is SYDVKM. The CDR3 extends over 15 amino acids. The CDR3 here is CASSFMTGGADTQYF. The CDR3, as DNA: TGTGCCAGCAGTTTCATGACAGGGGGCGCAGATACGCAGTATTTT.

There are many counts of this clonotype. The chain uses TRBV20-1 and TRBJ1-2; TRBD1 is a possible D gene (5 bases). The CDR3 covers 13 residues. Between the trimmed V and J ends, which lost 3 bases and 6 bases, there was a span of 14 bases. Per germline, CDR1 DFQATT and CDR2 SNEGSKA (reference sequence). This CDR3 is CSASGPRADGYTF. CDR3 bases: TGCAGTGCTAGTGGCCCCAGGGCCGATGGCTACACCTTC.

This clonotype was picked up a small number of times. The chain employs TRBV6-1 and TRBJ2-4, with D unresolved. V lost 7 bases and J 1 base, leaving 11 bases between the germline ends. The CDR3 runs to 14 residues. Germline V gene data show CDR1 as MNHNS and CDR2 as SASEGT. CDR3 in amino acids: CASMRLAAKNIQYF. Here the CDR3 DNA reads TGTGCCAGCATGAGACTCGCGGCCAAAAACATTCAGTACTTC.

This clonotype was counted ten times or more. The V and J genes are TRBV6-1 and TRBJ1-5; D gene unclear. Trimming stripped 5 bases from V and 2 bases from J, with 13 bases between. CDR3 length: 15 residues. The V gene's germline CDR1 is MNHNS and CDR2 SASEGT. The DNA for the CDR3 is TGTGCCAGCAGTCTAACTCCCATGGGCAATCAGCCCCAGCATTTT. It encodes CASSLTPMGNQPQHF.

The genes are TRBV11-2 and TRBJ2-2; 14 bases fit TRBD2. V gave up 5 bases and J gave up 8 bases; unmatched junction bases: 13. CDR1 SGHAT and CDR2 FQNNGV come from the germline V gene. The CDR3 is 18 residues long. This CDR3 is CASSPGLAGVRQLGELFF. DNA of the CDR3: TGTGCCAGCAGCCCGGGACTAGCGGGGGTCCGACAGCTGGGGGAGCTGTTTTTT.

Turning to this clonotype: A read error may produce the germline difference seen at one junction end. V usage is TRBV6-1 and J usage is TRBJ1-1; D is ambiguous. Germline lookup yields CDR1 MNHNS and CDR2 SASEGT. The CDR3 sequence is 14 residues long. This CDR3 is CAISEGGMNTEAFF. The CDR3 region has the DNA TGTGCCATCAGTGAGGGAGGGATGAACACTGAAGCTTTCTTT.

The V and J genes are TRBV20-1 and TRBJ2-1; 11 nucleotides line up with TRBD2. Germline V lookup: CDR1 DFQATT, CDR2 SNEGSKA (reference sequence). The CDR3 has 19 amino acids. V dropped 1 base and J dropped 0; count of bases not matched to a gene: 11. CDR3 sequence reads: CSARALSGGARSSYNEQFF. The CDR3 DNA reads TGCAGTGCTAGAGCCCTTAGCGGGGGGGCCAGGAGCTCCTACAATGAGCAGTTCTTC.

The genes are TRBV7-2 and TRBJ1-1; D is ambiguous. The germline V gene has CDR1 SGHTA and CDR2 FQGNSA. The CDR3 is 12 amino acids. Trimming removed 3 bases at V and 10 bases at J, with 12 bases between. CDR3 amino acids: CASSFGPQLAFF. The CDR3 nucleotides are TGTGCCAGCAGCTTCGGGCCCCAGTTAGCTTTCTTT.

In its sample, this clonotype was seen a few times. In DNA, the CDR3 is TGTGCCAGCAGCTTAGCGGGAGCCGTGCCAGATACGCAGTATTTT. Its protein product is CASSLAGAVPDTQYF. This chain joins TRBV6-2 or TRBV6-3 and TRBJ2-3; 9 bases map to TRBD2. Germline CDR1 and CDR2: MNHEY and SVGEGT. V shed 6 bases and J 4 bases; nucleotides not matched to a gene: 8. The CDR3 has 15 amino acids.

This clonotype was seen only a few times. The chain couples TRBV7-3 to TRBJ2-1, with 9 nucleotides matching TRBD2. V trimming: 2 bases; J trimming: 10 bases; junction bases outside the gene matches: 6. The CDR3 covers 14 residues. Germline values: CDR1 SGHTA, CDR2 FQGTGA. CDR3 protein: CASSLPGLANEQFF. CDR3 in DNA: TGTGCCAGCAGCTTACCGGGACTAGCTAACGAGCAGTTCTTC.